This entry lists 30 T cell receptor beta chains sequenced from one sample in a study of CD8 T cells in ankylosing spondylitis. TCRdb itself ran the 5' RACE reads through MiXCR, one entry per CDR3 protein. This sample yields 250,000 to 350,000 distinct CDR3 sequences, of which around 19% are seen a single time; roughly 8.3% belongs to the top ten. Sequenced sample: blood, either unsorted or a sorted T cell fraction (not recorded which). The receptors originated from a male donor with ankylosing spondylitis or in good health (not recorded which).

This clonotype was seen more than once but under ten times. The gene calls are TRBV27 and TRBJ2-3; D might be TRBD2 (5 bases). Germline V CDR1 and CDR2: MNHEY, SMNVEV (reference sequence). This CDR3 region has 15 residues. The ends were cut back, 7 bases at V and 7 bases at J, with 21 bases in the middle. CDR3 protein: CASTSGTDDGNTQYF. The DNA of the CDR3 is TGTGCCAGCACCTCAGGTACTGACGACGGGAATACGCAGTATTTT.

In this sample, this clonotype turned up a few times. This chain joins TRBV27 and TRBJ2-1; 9 bases map to TRBD2. The ends lost 5 bases at V and 2 bases at J; junction bases unmatched: 19. Looked up from germline, CDR1 is MNHEY and CDR2 is SMNVEV (reference sequence). The CDR3 has 20 residues. CDR3 in DNA: TGTGCCAGCAGTCGGTCAGGACTAGCGAGAGACGTTGTCGCCTACAATGAGCAGTTCTTC. Its protein product is CASSRSGLARDVVAYNEQFF.

The chain links TRBV29-1 to TRBJ2-1; 7 nucleotides align to TRBD2. The CDR3 contains 11 residues. CDR1 is SQVTM and CDR2 is ANQGSEA in the germline V gene. The CDR3 loop reads CNESPSGEQFF. The DNA for the CDR3 is TGCAACGAATCCCCTAGCGGTGAGCAGTTCTTC.

The CDR3 protein is CASSSAQNTEAFF. In nucleotides, the CDR3 is TGTGCCAGCAGCTCGGCACAGAACACTGAAGCTTTCTTT. The chain has TRBV7-3 and TRBJ1-1; unclear D gene. The V end was cut by 4 bases, the J end by 1 base, with 7 bases between. This CDR3 is 13 amino acids long. Germline V gene data show CDR1 as SGHTA and CDR2 as FQGTGA.

The chain joins TRBV9 to TRBJ2-2; TRBD2 matches at 10 bases. Trimming cost V 3 bases and J 1 base; bases outside gene matches: 18. In germline, CDR1 is SGDLS, CDR2 YYNGEE. The CDR3 spans 21 residues. The CDR3 here is CASSDRLAGALLGLNTGELFF. In DNA, the CDR3 is TGTGCCAGCAGCGACCGCCTAGCGGGGGCCCTGTTGGGCCTGAACACCGGGGAGCTGTTTTTT.

The gene calls are TRBV20-1 and TRBJ1-6; 7 bases map to TRBD1. V was pared by 6 bases and J by 6 bases, with 8 bases of the junction left unmatched. CDR3 length: 14 residues. Germline V lookup: CDR1 DFQATT, CDR2 SNEGSKA (reference sequence). The DNA of the CDR3 is TGCAGTGCCACCACTACAGGGGTTAATTCACCCCTCCACTTT. Translated: CSATTTGVNSPLHF.

This clonotype occurred a few times. V is TRBV5-1 and J is TRBJ2-1; TRBD2 matches 12 bases. V shed 5 bases and J 4 bases; nucleotides not matched to a gene: 4. Germline CDR1 reads SGHRS; CDR2 reads YFSETQ. The CDR3 contains 15 residues. CDR3 DNA: TGCGCCAGCAGAGTCGGGACTAGCGGGTACAATGAGCAGTTCTTC. Translating it yields CASRVGTSGYNEQFF.

This clonotype came up many times. The V call is TRBV12-3 or TRBV12-4, the J call TRBJ1-2; D perhaps matches TRBD1 (5 bases). The CDR3 runs 12 residues. V dropped 1 base and J dropped 8 bases, with 8 bases sitting between them. CDR3 residues: CASSLVGRGYTF. For the CDR3, the DNA is TGTGCCAGCAGTTTAGTGGGGCGCGGCTACACCTTC.

This clonotype appeared many times. Germline is not matched at one junction end, which may reflect a read error. V usage is TRBV20-1 and J usage is TRBJ2-3; possible D gene TRBD2, 5 bases. The CDR3 is made up of 15 amino acids. Germline V lookup: CDR1 DFQATT, CDR2 SNEGSKA (reference sequence). The CDR3 nucleotides read TGCAGTGCCAGAGGGTTGGCGGGCCGCACAGATACGCAGTATTTT. Translated, it gives CSARGLAGRTDTQYF.

The chain carries TRBV10-3 and TRBJ1-1, with TRBD1 matching 7 bases. In germline, CDR1 is ENHRY, CDR2 SYGVKD. There are 14 residues in the CDR3. With 6 bases clipped from V and 5 bases from J, the junction kept 9 bases outside the gene matches. The CDR3 is CAISVTGAGTEAFF. For the CDR3, the DNA is TGTGCCATCAGCGTTACAGGGGCGGGTACTGAAGCTTTCTTT.

This clonotype was detected a few times. The V call is TRBV5-1, the J call TRBJ2-3; 12 positions match TRBD2. Per the germline V gene, CDR1 is SGHRS and CDR2 is YFSETQ. The CDR3 runs 16 residues. The V segment lost 5 bases and the J segment 2 bases; nucleotides outside the gene matches: 6. The CDR3, as DNA: TGCGCCAGCAGTCCCGGACTAGCGGGGAACACAGATACGCAGTATTTT. Translated, it gives CASSPGLAGNTDTQYF.

This clonotype was observed a few times. J is TRBJ1-1 and V is TRBV11-2; the D gene is possibly TRBD1 (5 bases). Trimming cost V 0 bases and J 1 base, with 12 bases left between them. Germline CDR1 reads SGHAT; CDR2 reads FQNNGV. CDR3 length: 16 amino acids. CDR3 region: CASSLDGTSRNTEAFF. For the CDR3, the DNA is TGTGCCAGCAGCTTAGACGGGACTTCGAGGAACACTGAAGCTTTCTTT.

The chain combines TRBV3-1 with TRBJ1-1; D gene unclear. This CDR3 is 13 amino acids long. The V and J ends lost 3 bases and 3 bases respectively, with 8 bases between them. Looked up from germline, CDR1 is LGHDT and CDR2 is YNNKEL (reference sequence). Written as DNA, the CDR3 is TGTGCCAGCAGCCATCGCGGGGACACTGAAGCTTTCTTT. This sequence encodes CASSHRGDTEAFF.

This clonotype showed up many times. The rearrangement links TRBV29-1 to TRBJ1-1, with D unclear. V gave up 4 bases and J gave up 2 bases, with 11 bases separating them. The CDR3 totals 13 residues. Germline loops: CDR1 SQVTM, CDR2 ANQGSEA. The CDR3 DNA follows: TGCAGCGTTGGGTTTGGGGTAAACACTGAAGCTTTCTTT. Its protein product is CSVGFGVNTEAFF.

The V and J genes are TRBV4-2 and TRBJ2-3, with no clear D. This CDR3 spans 15 amino acids. The germline CDR1 and CDR2 sequences are LGHNA and YNFKEQ. V lost 0 bases and J lost 3, with 10 bases in between. CDR3 loop: CASSQDVGRTDTQYF. The DNA of the CDR3 is TGTGCCAGCAGCCAAGATGTCGGGCGAACAGATACGCAGTATTTT.

The J gene is TRBJ2-5, the V gene TRBV18; 12 nucleotides line up with TRBD2. Germline V gene data show CDR1 as KGHSH and CDR2 as LQKENI. The CDR3 is 16 amino acids. After removal of 2 bases from V and 3 bases from J, the junction contained 4 bases not matched to a gene. The CDR3 sequence: CASSPRLAGAKETQYF. The CDR3 region has the DNA TGTGCCAGCTCACCAAGACTAGCGGGGGCTAAAGAGACCCAGTACTTC. The full variable domain, completed using reference TRBV18 and TRBJ2-5, is NAGVMQNPRHLVRRRGQEARLRCSPMKGHSHVYWYRQLPEEGLKFMVYLQKENIIDESGMPKERFSAEFPKEGPSILRIQQVVRGDSAAYFCASSPRLAGAKETQYFGPGTRLLVL.

This clonotype has a handful of counts. This chain joins TRBV5-1 and TRBJ1-6; D unresolved. The CDR3 is 15 amino acids. Germline loops: CDR1 SGHRS, CDR2 YFSETQ. Trimming stripped 2 bases from V and 3 bases from J, with 9 bases between. The CDR3: CASSLRGFYNSPLHF. In DNA, the CDR3 is TGCGCCAGCAGCTTACGAGGGTTCTATAATTCACCCCTCCACTTT.

This chain uses TRBV20-1 with TRBJ2-3; 10 nucleotides agree with TRBD2. CDR3 size: 13 residues. CDR1 DFQATT and CDR2 SNEGSKA come from the germline V gene (reference sequence). The V gene end was trimmed by 6 bases and the J gene end by 5 bases; junction bases not matched to a gene: 5. The CDR3 is CSANSGGIDTQYF. CDR3 DNA: TGCAGTGCAAATAGCGGGGGGATAGATACGCAGTATTTT.

This clonotype has only a few counts. The gene calls are TRBV27 and TRBJ2-2, with 11 bases fitting TRBD1. The junction had 14 bases not matched to a gene; V was cut back by 5 bases and J by 6 bases. The CDR3 runs to 18 residues. The germline V gene encodes CDR1 MNHEY and CDR2 SMNVEV (reference sequence). CDR3 protein: CASSPLGRTGGFAGELFF. In DNA, the CDR3 is TGTGCCAGCAGTCCCCTCGGAAGGACAGGGGGCTTTGCCGGGGAGCTGTTTTTT.

V usage is TRBV28 and J usage is TRBJ2-1, with TRBD2 identical over 12 bases. The CDR3 has 18 residues. CDR1 is MDHEN and CDR2 is SYDVKM in the germline V gene. Trimming removed 5 bases from V and 4 bases from J; junction bases left unmatched: 12. The CDR3 region is CASSPSGLAGISYNEQFF. DNA of the CDR3: TGTGCCAGCAGTCCCTCAGGACTAGCGGGAATATCATACAATGAGCAGTTCTTC.

This clonotype was seen more than once but under ten times. This rearrangement joins TRBV20-1 to TRBJ2-1; D possibly corresponds to TRBD2 (6 bases). The CDR3 length is 15 residues. V shed 6 bases and J shed 0 bases, with 15 bases lying between them. Germline V gene data show CDR1 as DFQATT and CDR2 as SNEGSKA (reference sequence). CDR3: CSAPGRGSSYNEQFF. The CDR3 DNA is TGCAGTGCCCCAGGCCGGGGGAGCTCCTACAATGAGCAGTTCTTC.

DNA of the CDR3: TGCAGTGCTAGCGGAATACAGGGGAACACCGGGGAGCTGTTTTTT. Protein product: CSASGIQGNTGELFF. V usage is TRBV20-1 and J usage is TRBJ2-2, with a possible D match to TRBD1 (6 bases). Germline CDR1 reads DFQATT; CDR2 reads SNEGSKA (reference sequence). V was clipped by 3 bases and J by 1 base, with 12 bases between them. The CDR3 covers 15 residues.

This clonotype was seen only a few times. V usage is TRBV21-1 and J usage is TRBJ1-1. TRBV21-1 is an annotated pseudogene. CDR3 length: 13 amino acids. CDR3: CARPTRGWTEAFF. As DNA, the CDR3 is TGTGCCAGACCGACTAGGGGGTGGACTGAAGCTTTCTTT.

V and J are TRBV20-1 and TRBJ1-2; the match to TRBD1 covers 9 bases. Germline V gives CDR1 DFQATT, CDR2 SNEGSKA (reference sequence). CDR3 length equals 13 residues. The V gene end was trimmed by 2 bases and the J gene end by 8 bases; junction bases not matched to a gene: 6. CDR3 in amino acids: CSARPGTGKGYTF. CDR3 nucleotides: TGCAGTGCTAGACCCGGGACAGGGAAAGGCTACACCTTC.

This clonotype appeared a few times. V gene TRBV24-1 combines with J gene TRBJ2-7; 8 bases align to TRBD1. CDR1 and CDR2 from the germline V gene are KGHDR and SFDVKD. Trimming cost V 1 base and J 2 bases; bases outside gene matches: 15. The CDR3 contains 19 residues. CDR3 protein: CATSDLDRGSRLRAYEQYV. CDR3 DNA: TGTGCCACCAGTGATTTAGACAGGGGTTCGCGGTTGAGGGCCTACGAGCAGTACGTC.

The chain joins TRBV7-2 to TRBJ1-6, with D possibly matching TRBD1 (5 bases). This CDR3 has 13 amino acids. Germline-derived CDR1 and CDR2 are SGHTA and FQGNSA. Trimming removed 1 base from V and 9 bases from J, with 7 bases in between. The CDR3: CASSLEGFSPLHF. The CDR3 nucleotides are TGTGCCAGCAGCTTAGAGGGGTTTTCACCCCTCCACTTT.

This clonotype came up a few times. This rearrangement joins TRBV11-2 to TRBJ2-3; 14 nucleotides match TRBD2. The CDR3 sequence is 16 residues long. Germline V lookup: CDR1 SGHAT, CDR2 FQNNGV. Trimming at V came to 5 bases and at J to 5 bases, leaving 6 bases not matched to a gene. The CDR3 loop is CASSPGLAGGVDTQYF. The DNA of the CDR3 is TGTGCCAGCAGCCCCGGACTAGCGGGGGGTGTAGATACGCAGTATTTT.

In this sample, this clonotype turned up many times. This chain joins TRBV6-1 and TRBJ2-3; tentatively, D is TRBD1 (6 bases). This CDR3 spans 13 amino acids. Germline V gives CDR1 MNHNS, CDR2 SASEGT. Trimming left V 11 bases short and J 2 bases short, with 14 bases between. CDR3 in amino acids: CAGGPRITDTQYF. The CDR3 DNA sequence: TGTGCCGGGGGCCCCCGGATCACAGATACGCAGTATTTT.

J is TRBJ2-3 and V is TRBV12-3 or TRBV12-4; 11 nucleotides align to TRBD2. The CDR3 is made up of 19 amino acids. V shed 3 bases, J shed 0 bases, and the junction held 11 bases outside the gene matches. This CDR3 reads CASSLFRPSGGYSTDTQYF. CDR3 DNA: TGTGCCAGCAGTTTGTTTCGTCCTAGCGGGGGGTACAGCACAGATACGCAGTATTTT.

This clonotype was seen more than once but under ten times. V gene TRBV6-5 combines with J gene TRBJ2-2, with D possibly TRBD1 on 5 matching bases. Looked up from germline, CDR1 is MNHEY and CDR2 is SVGAGI. Trimming took 2 bases from V and 7 from J, leaving 11 bases between them. CDR3 length equals 14 residues. The chain's CDR3 is CASSYGALSGELFF. In DNA form, the CDR3 reads TGTGCCAGCAGTTACGGGGCTTTAAGCGGGGAGCTGTTTTTT.